The 27 T cell receptor beta chains listed next were all sequenced from one sample in a study of CD8+CD57+ T cells in acquired aplastic anemia. The template for TCR beta VDJ and CDR3 sequence profiling was genomic DNA. One entry per CDR3 protein, called by TCRdb with MiXCR from the reads. The data hold roughly 81,000 distinct CDR3 sequences, with under 50% observed a single time. The sample taken for sequencing was sorted CD4+, CD8+, or CD8+CD57+ T cells (not recorded which) from PBMCs. All receptors derive from a human donor in good health, serving as a control.

V and J are TRBV10-1 and TRBJ2-5; TRBD2 agrees at 8 bases. Trimming cost V 5 bases and J 7 bases; bases outside gene matches: 12. CDR1 is WNHNN and CDR2 is SYGVQD in the germline V gene (reference sequence). This CDR3 has 15 residues. CDR3 coding DNA: TGCGCCAGCAGTCCGCGGGGGGCATATAGGGGGACCCAGTACTTC. Translation gives CASSPRGAYRGTQYF.

In this sample, this clonotype turned up a few times. CDR3 sequence reads: CASSAGQGDISNQPQHF. The CDR3 region has the DNA TGTGCCAGTAGCGCCGGACAGGGAGACATTAGCAATCAGCCCCAGCATTTT. This chain links TRBV19 with TRBJ1-5, with TRBD1 identical over 8 bases. Unmatched junction bases numbered 10, after V lost 6 bases and J lost 0 bases. Germline CDR1 reads LNHDA; CDR2 reads SQIVND (reference sequence). The CDR3 length is 17 residues. Complete variable domain (other parts from reference TRBV19 and TRBJ1-5): DGGITQSPKYLFRKEGQNVTLSCEQNLNHDAMYWYRQDPGQGLRLIYYSQIVNDFQKGDIAEGYSVSREKKESFPLTVTSAQKNPTAFYLCASSAGQGDISNQPQHFGDGTRLSIL.

This clonotype was picked up one time. This chain connects TRBV10-2 to TRBJ2-1, with D uncertain. V lost 6 bases and J lost 5, with 2 bases in between. This CDR3 comprises 10 residues. Germline V gene data show CDR1 as WSHSY and CDR2 as SAAADI. In DNA, the CDR3 is TGCGCCAGCAGGGACAATGAGCAGTTCTTC. This sequence encodes CASRDNEQFF.

The gene calls are TRBV7-8 and TRBJ1-2; D remains ambiguous. The CDR3 covers 11 residues. The V gene's germline CDR1 is SGHVS and CDR2 FQNEAQ. Trimming shortened V by 3 bases and J by 10 bases, and 9 bases separated the two germline ends. For the CDR3, the DNA is TGTGCCAGCAGCTTGGGTCAAGCCTACACCTTC. It translates to CASSLGQAYTF.

This clonotype was observed at least ten times. The rearrangement joins TRBV11-2 to TRBJ1-2; D ambiguous. The CDR3 sequence is 14 residues long. V lost 2 bases, J lost 0 bases, and 7 bases lay in between. Germline CDR1 reads SGHAT; CDR2 reads FQNNGV. CDR3 DNA: TGTGCCAGCAGCTTATTGCCTGCTAACTATGGCTACACCTTC. Translated: CASSLLPANYGYTF.

About this clonotype itself: A much larger clone lies one base from this, so it may be a read error. The chain links TRBV6-1 to TRBJ1-2, with TRBD1 identical over 7 bases. Germline V CDR1 and CDR2: MNHNS, SASEGT. The CDR3 extends over 15 amino acids. V was clipped by 5 bases and J by 7 bases; unmatched bases: 13. For the CDR3, the DNA is TGTGCCAGCAGTCGTTGGACAGGCTCTAGTGGTGGCTACACCTTC. It yields the protein CASSRWTGSSGGYTF.

At least ten counts were recorded for this clonotype. The rearrangement links TRBV24-1 to TRBJ1-3; possible D gene TRBD1, 6 bases. The CDR3 is 15 residues long. Germline values: CDR1 KGHDR, CDR2 SFDVKD. Between the trimmed V and J ends, which lost 4 bases and 9 bases, there was a span of 18 bases. CDR3 DNA: TGTGCCACCAGTGAGGGGGGCCATCCCCAGGGCACCATATATTTT. This sequence encodes CATSEGGHPQGTIYF.

This clonotype has at least ten counts. V is TRBV24-1 and J is TRBJ1-5; weak D call: TRBD1 (5 bases). Germline V gives CDR1 KGHDR, CDR2 SFDVKD. This CDR3 is built from 15 residues. V lost 3 bases to trimming and J lost 6 bases, with 14 bases between them. In DNA, the CDR3 is TGTGCCACCAGTGATGGGGGAGGTCACGCTCAGCCCCAGCATTTT. Translation gives CATSDGGGHAQPQHF.

This clonotype came up many times. Possible read error: a much larger clone is one base away. The CDR3 here is CASSYRDTGELFF. For the CDR3, the DNA is TGTGCCAGCAGTTACAGGGACACCGGGGAGCTGTTTTTT. V is TRBV6-5 and J is TRBJ2-2, with D unclear. Between the trimmed V and J ends, which lost 2 bases and 3 bases, there was a span of 4 bases. Germline values: CDR1 MNHEY, CDR2 SVGAGI. This CDR3 has 13 residues.

Remarks on this clonotype: An end of the junction differs from the germline gene, which may be a read error. The J gene is TRBJ1-1, the V gene TRBV5-1; a weak D match, TRBD1 (6 bases). The CDR3 runs to 13 residues. Germline V gene sequence: CDR1 SGHRS, CDR2 YFSETQ. CDR3 nucleotide sequence: TGCGCCAGCAGCTTCCAGGACAGCACTGCAGCTTTCTTT. Amino acid sequence: CASSFQDSTAAFF.

The chain employs TRBV24-1 and TRBJ2-5; TRBD1 might be the D (5 bases). Germline V gene lookup returns CDR1 KGHDR and CDR2 SFDVKD. The V end lost 10 bases, the J end lost 2 bases, and 16 bases lay between the germline ends. The CDR3 contains 14 residues. The CDR3: CATPQGPGQETQYF. The CDR3 region has the DNA TGTGCCACTCCGCAGGGTCCCGGACAAGAGACCCAGTACTTC.

In this sample, this clonotype turned up many times. The chain employs TRBV7-9 and TRBJ1-2, with a tentative D call TRBD1 (5 bases). Germline lookup yields CDR1 SEHNR and CDR2 FQNEAQ (reference sequence). The length of the CDR3 is 15 residues. V was cut by 2 bases and J by 8 bases, with 18 bases left in between. The CDR3 DNA sequence: TGTGCCAGCAGCTTACAGGGATTTGGATTCGAGGGCTACACCTTC. Translating it yields CASSLQGFGFEGYTF. The complete variable domain, with remaining parts taken from reference TRBV7-9 and TRBJ1-2, reads DTGVSQNPRHKITKRGQNVTFRCDPISEHNRLYWYRQTLGQGPEFLTYFQNEAQLEKSRLLSDRFSAERPKGSFSTLEIQRTEQGDSAMYLCASSLQGFGFEGYTFGSGTRLTVV.

This clonotype has at least ten counts. The V and J genes are TRBV11-2 and TRBJ2-7; D gene unclear. V lost 4 bases and J lost 4, with 5 bases in between. Germline V gene data show CDR1 as SGHAT and CDR2 as FQNNGV. CDR3 length: 11 residues. CDR3 region: CASSSNYEQYF. For the CDR3, the DNA is TGTGCCAGCAGCTCCAATTACGAGCAGTACTTC.

This clonotype was counted a few times. The rearrangement links TRBV25-1 to TRBJ2-3; tentatively, D is TRBD1 (5 bases). Germline V gene lookup returns CDR1 MGHDK and CDR2 SYGVNS. There are 14 residues in the CDR3. The V gene lost 5 bases and the J gene lost 0 bases, with 9 bases spanning the gap. The CDR3 is CASSLTVSTDTQYF. DNA of the CDR3: TGTGCCAGCAGTTTGACAGTTAGCACAGATACGCAGTATTTT.

This chain joins TRBV4-2 and TRBJ2-7; TRBD2 aligns across 7 bases. This CDR3 contains 15 residues. Germline loops: CDR1 LGHNA, CDR2 YNFKEQ. Unmatched junction bases numbered 8, after V lost 4 bases and J lost 2 bases. This CDR3 reads CASSPTASGAYEQYF. Written as DNA, the CDR3 is TGTGCCAGCAGCCCGACTGCTAGCGGAGCCTACGAGCAGTACTTC.

In DNA form, the CDR3 reads TGCAGTGCTAGAGTGGGGGGCGCAGGCTATGGCTACACCTTC. Protein: CSARVGGAGYGYTF. This chain joins TRBV20-1 and TRBJ1-2, with D possibly being TRBD1 (6 bases). The CDR3 is 14 amino acids. The germline CDR1 and CDR2 sequences are DFQATT and SNEGSKA (reference sequence). V shed 1 base and J shed 4 bases, with 13 bases lying between them.

This clonotype was seen ten or more times. The rearrangement uses TRBV20-1 and TRBJ2-1; 13 nucleotides align to TRBD2. The CDR3 is 16 residues long. Germline V gives CDR1 DFQATT, CDR2 SNEGSKA (reference sequence). Germline trimming cut 7 bases from V and 2 bases from J; bases unmatched to any gene: 8. The chain's CDR3 is CSVQPGTSGTYNEQFF. The CDR3 DNA reads TGCAGTGTTCAGCCCGGGACTAGCGGGACCTACAATGAGCAGTTCTTC.

The chain recombines TRBV5-1 with TRBJ2-5; D may be TRBD1 or TRBD2 (6 bases each). CDR3 length: 16 residues. From germline, CDR1 is SGHRS and CDR2 YFSETQ. The V end lost 3 bases, the J end lost 0 bases, and 15 bases lay between the germline ends. In nucleotides, the CDR3 is TGCGCCAGCAGCTCCCGATTTCGGGGGCACCAAGAGACCCAGTACTTC. Amino acid sequence: CASSSRFRGHQETQYF.

The chain is built from TRBV29-1 and TRBJ2-1, with 10 positions matching TRBD2. The CDR3 extends over 13 amino acids. Germline V gene sequence: CDR1 SQVTM, CDR2 ANQGSEA. Trimming at V came to 7 bases and at J to 4 bases, leaving 4 bases not matched to a gene. This chain's CDR3 is CSGRTSGYNEQFF. The CDR3 nucleotides are TGCAGCGGAAGGACTAGCGGTTACAATGAGCAGTTCTTC.

This clonotype was detected a few times. This chain connects TRBV6-1 to TRBJ2-1; TRBD1 might be the D (6 bases). The V end was cut by 5 bases, the J end by 5 bases, with 13 bases between. Germline loops: CDR1 MNHNS, CDR2 SASEGT. This CDR3 region has 14 residues. As DNA, the CDR3 is TGTGCCAGCAGTAATATTGGACAGCACAATGAGCAGTTCTTC. Protein sequence: CASSNIGQHNEQFF.

This clonotype was counted at least ten times. The rearrangement links TRBV4-1 to TRBJ2-7; D not certain. Germline V gives CDR1 MGHRA, CDR2 YSYEKL. The length of the CDR3 is 13 residues. With 4 bases removed from V and 3 bases from J, the gap between germline ends came to 10 bases. The CDR3 loop is CASSPTVDYEQYF. In DNA form, the CDR3 reads TGCGCCAGCAGCCCAACGGTCGACTACGAGCAGTACTTC.

The sample holds many counts of this clonotype. The V gene is TRBV5-1, the J gene TRBJ2-7; the D gene is possibly TRBD2 (6 bases). V lost 5 bases and J lost 6, with 9 bases in between. CDR3 size: 11 residues. Per the germline V gene, CDR1 is SGHRS and CDR2 is YFSETQ. CDR3 loop: CASSLASEQYF. The CDR3 DNA reads as TGCGCCAGCAGTCTAGCGAGCGAGCAGTACTTC.

This clonotype was found a few times. The chain has TRBV5-5 and TRBJ2-1, with 7 bases lining up with TRBD1. The germline gives CDR1 SGHKS, CDR2 YYEKEE (reference sequence). The CDR3 covers 15 residues. Trimming took 2 bases from V and 8 from J; bases not matched to a gene: 10. The CDR3 bases are TGTGCCAGCAGCTTCATCCGGGACAGCACCCATGAGCAGTTCTTC. Translated: CASSFIRDSTHEQFF.

This rearrangement joins TRBV2 to TRBJ1-6, with D perhaps matching TRBD1 (6 bases). The germline V and J ends were trimmed by 6 bases and 8 bases, with 17 bases remaining between them. The CDR3 loop spans 15 amino acids. Germline V gene lookup returns CDR1 SNHLY and CDR2 FYNNEI. In DNA form, the CDR3 reads TGTGCCAGCAGCTTAGCCGGGGGCAGTGATTCACCCCTCCACTTT. It encodes CASSLAGGSDSPLHF.

The CDR3 region has the DNA TGTGCCATCAGCGGACAGGCCCTGGGGTATAGCAATCAGCCCCAGCATTTT. As protein: CAISGQALGYSNQPQHF. The J gene is TRBJ1-5, the V gene TRBV10-3, with TRBD1 matching over 7 bases. This CDR3 has 17 amino acids. Trimming at V came to 6 bases and at J to 0 bases, leaving 11 bases not matched to a gene. Per the germline V gene, CDR1 is ENHRY and CDR2 is SYGVKD.

The DNA of the CDR3 is TGTGCCAGCAGTGTATGGGGGGAGCTGTTTTTT. Its protein is CASSVWGELFF. The V call is TRBV2, the J call TRBJ2-2, with D uncertain. CDR1 and CDR2 (germline): SNHLY, FYNNEI. The V end was cut by 4 bases, the J end by 8 bases, with 5 bases between. This CDR3 comprises 11 residues.

This clonotype was seen only once. The J gene is TRBJ1-1, the V gene TRBV10-1; D might be TRBD1 (5 bases). This CDR3 is built from 16 residues. Germline CDR1 reads WNHNN; CDR2 reads SYGVQD (reference sequence). V gave up 6 bases and J gave up 5 bases, with 22 bases separating them. In nucleotides, the CDR3 is TGCGCCAGCAGCCCCGACAGATACCGTTTGGGGACTGAAGCTTTCTTT. As protein: CASSPDRYRLGTEAFF.